A single sample is the source of the 18 T cell receptor beta chains below, sequenced in a study of control samples from healthy donors and cancer patients. Clones were read by immunoSEQ multiplex PCR, and TCRdb kept only the in-frame ones, dropping some. The sample records about 150,000 clones, approximately 93% being singletons. The sample taken for sequencing was blood. The receptors shown here come from a man between 18 and 29 years old in good health.

This chain uses TRBV7-9 with TRBJ1-2; D not resolved. V lost 2 bases to trimming and J lost 8 bases, with 6 bases between them. CDR1 is SEHNR and CDR2 is FQNEAQ in the germline V gene (reference sequence). There are 11 residues in the CDR3. CDR3 DNA sequence: TGTGCCAGCAGCTTAATTATGGGCTACACCTTC. This sequence encodes CASSLIMGYTF.

This chain joins TRBV3-1 (or the pseudogene TRBV3-2) and TRBJ2-7, with D possibly matching TRBD1 (6 bases). The CDR3 runs to 23 residues. V was trimmed by 0 bases and J by 0 bases, leaving 33 bases between them. In germline, CDR1 is LGHDT, CDR2 YNNKEL (reference sequence). CDR3 sequence (DNA): TGTGCCAGCAGCCAAGATGCCGGGTCTTTAGGACAGATAGAGAAGAATAGCTCCTACGAGCAGTACTTC. This gives the protein CASSQDAGSLGQIEKNSSYEQYF.

The chain has TRBV13 and TRBJ1-1, with D possibly matching TRBD1 (6 bases). The V gene's germline CDR1 is PRHDT and CDR2 FYEKMQ (reference sequence). The CDR3 length is 14 residues. V lost 5 bases and J 3 bases, leaving 13 bases between the germline ends. DNA of the CDR3: TGTGCCAGCAGCCCCTTTCGGGGGCACACTGAAGCTTTCTTT. Protein sequence: CASSPFRGHTEAFF.

This clone has only one observation. The V call is TRBV19, the J call TRBJ2-7, with TRBD1 matching 7 bases. CDR3 length: 15 residues. J lost 2 bases, V lost 3 bases, and 7 bases had no gene match. CDR1 LNHDA and CDR2 SQIVND come from the germline V gene (reference sequence). The CDR3 nucleotides read TGTGCCAGTAGTATGTATCGGGACAGTACCTACGAGCAGTACTTC. This encodes CASSMYRDSTYEQYF.

CDR3 amino acids: CSVDQGGYGYTF. The CDR3 bases are TGCAGCGTTGATCAGGGGGGTTATGGCTACACCTTC. This sequence joins TRBV29-1 and TRBJ1-2; 7 bases agree with TRBD1. This CDR3 comprises 12 residues. Trimming at V came to 3 bases and at J to 5 bases, leaving 3 bases not matched to a gene. The V gene's germline CDR1 is SQVTM and CDR2 ANQGSEA.

The chain has TRBV19 and TRBJ2-7, with D possibly TRBD1 on 5 matching bases. Per the germline V gene, CDR1 is LNHDA and CDR2 is SQIVND (reference sequence). The CDR3 has 14 residues. V lost 6 bases to trimming and J lost 0 bases, with 12 bases between them. The CDR3, as DNA: TGTGCCAGTAGCCCTCAGGGATTCTCCTACGAGCAGTACTTC. Translation: CASSPQGFSYEQYF.

The chain carries TRBV5-4 and TRBJ2-7; tentative D call: TRBD1 (6 bases). The CDR3 extends over 15 amino acids. V was pared by 4 bases and J by 2 bases, with 16 bases between. Per the germline V gene, CDR1 is SGHNT and CDR2 is YYREEE (reference sequence). Here the CDR3 DNA reads TGTGCCAGCAGCCAAGCGGCGACAGGCACCTACGAGCAGTACTTC. It is translated as CASSQAATGTYEQYF. Variable domain in full (rest from reference TRBV5-4 and TRBJ2-7): ETGVTQSPTHLIKTRGQQVTLRCSSQSGHNTVSWYQQALGQGPQFIFQYYREEENGRGNFPPRFSGLQFPNYSSELNVNALELDDSALYLCASSQAATGTYEQYFGPGTRLTVT.

The V gene is TRBV2, the J gene TRBJ1-1; TRBD1 matches at 11 bases. CDR1 is SNHLY and CDR2 is FYNNEI in the germline V gene. Trimming cost V 8 bases and J 1 base; bases outside gene matches: 3. The CDR3 totals 14 residues. The CDR3 DNA reads as TGTGCCAGCGGGGACAGGGGGGGGAACACTGAAGCTTTCTTT. This gives the protein CASGDRGGNTEAFF. The full variable domain, with the rest looked up from reference TRBV2 and TRBJ1-1, is EPEVTQTPSHQVTQMGQEVILRCVPISNHLYFYWYRQILGQKVEFLVSFYNNEISEKSEIFDDQFSVERPDGSNFTLKIRSTKLEDSAMYFCASGDRGGNTEAFFGQGTRLTVV.

The chain combines TRBV5-6 with TRBJ2-1; D ambiguous. CDR3 length equals 12 residues. V was pared by 3 bases and J by 9 bases, with 10 bases between. Germline loops: CDR1 SGHDT, CDR2 YYEEEE. The CDR3 region has the DNA TGTGCCAGCAGCTACGCCGACACTGAGCAGTTCTTC. Translated: CASSYADTEQFF.

This chain connects TRBV14 to TRBJ2-7; D may correspond to TRBD1 or TRBD2 (5 bases each). The germline CDR1 and CDR2 sequences are SGHDN and FVKESK. CDR3 length: 14 residues. V was pared by 4 bases and J by 1 base, with 11 bases between. The DNA for the CDR3 is TGTGCCAGCAGCCCCGCAGGGAGTTCCTACGAGCAGTACTTC. Its translation: CASSPAGSSYEQYF.

The J gene is TRBJ1-2, the V gene TRBV30, with D tentatively TRBD1 (5 bases). The CDR3 is made up of 12 amino acids. The germline V gene has CDR1 GTSNPN and CDR2 SVGIG (reference sequence). V was pared by 1 base and J by 8 bases, with 11 bases between. This chain's CDR3 is CAWSGGGEGYTF. In nucleotides, the CDR3 is TGTGCCTGGAGTGGCGGGGGGGAGGGCTACACCTTC. Using reference TRBV30 and TRBJ1-2 for the parts outside the CDR3, the full variable domain is SQTIHQWPATLVQPVGSPLSLECTVEGTSNPNLYWYRQAAGRGLQLLFYSVGIGQISSEVPQNLSASRPQDRQFILSSKKLLLSDSGFYLCAWSGGGEGYTFGSGTRLTVV.

The J gene is TRBJ1-1, the V gene TRBV6-1, with 7 bases lining up with TRBD1. The CDR3 has 15 residues. Germline-derived CDR1 and CDR2 are MNHNS and SASEGT. V lost 2 bases to trimming and J lost 3 bases; unmatched junction nucleotides: 6. CDR3 DNA sequence: TGTGCCAGCAGTGAATCCCGGACAGGATACACTGAAGCTTTCTTT. Amino acid sequence: CASSESRTGYTEAFF.

The chain has TRBV28 and TRBJ1-6; the D gene is possibly TRBD1 (5 bases). V lost 6 bases, J lost 9 bases, and 9 bases lay in between. The CDR3 loop spans 12 amino acids. The germline gives CDR1 MDHEN, CDR2 SYDVKM. The CDR3 sequence is CASRDTGSPLHF. The CDR3 nucleotides are TGTGCCAGCAGGGACACGGGTTCACCCCTCCACTTT.

The V and J genes are TRBV20-1 and TRBJ1-2, with D hard to call. The V end was cut by 1 base, the J end by 13 bases, with 10 bases between. This CDR3 region has 10 residues. Germline assignment: CDR1 DFQATT and CDR2 SNEGSKA (reference sequence). The CDR3 spells CSARAPFVTF. The CDR3 nucleotides are TGCAGTGCTAGAGCTCCCTTTGTCACCTTC.

V and J are TRBV13 and TRBJ2-5; 9 positions match TRBD2. The CDR3 runs to 16 residues. The V gene end was trimmed by 0 bases and the J gene end by 1 base; junction bases not matched to a gene: 3. From germline, CDR1 is PRHDT and CDR2 FYEKMQ (reference sequence). The CDR3 reads CASSLGQLAGQETQYF. The CDR3 DNA reads TGTGCCAGCAGCTTAGGCCAACTAGCGGGCCAAGAGACCCAGTACTTC.

The chain joins TRBV6-6 to TRBJ1-6, with D tentatively TRBD1 (5 bases). Trimming left V 5 bases short and J 9 bases short, with 20 bases between. Germline values: CDR1 MNHNY, CDR2 SVGAGI (reference sequence). The CDR3 covers 16 residues. CDR3 nucleotides: TGTGCCAGCAGTGCCGGGACGGGGGACGTTCTTTCACCCCTCCACTTT. This encodes CASSAGTGDVLSPLHF.

J is TRBJ1-2 and V is TRBV4-1; perhaps TRBD1 as D (5 bases). Trimming stripped 0 bases from V and 7 bases from J, with 18 bases between. CDR1 is MGHRA and CDR2 is YSYEKL in the germline V gene. CDR3 length: 16 residues. The CDR3: CASSQEFSGGRPGYTF. CDR3 coding DNA: TGCGCCAGCAGCCAAGAATTCTCGGGGGGACGACCTGGCTACACCTTC.

The gene calls are TRBV5-1 and TRBJ2-2; D gene ambiguous. The CDR3 is 13 residues long. Germline V gene sequence: CDR1 SGHRS, CDR2 YFSETQ. V was shortened by 4 bases and J by 2 bases, with 6 bases between the two germline ends. This CDR3 reads CASSGANTGELFF. The CDR3 DNA is TGCGCCAGCAGCGGAGCAAACACCGGGGAGCTGTTTTTT.